The sequence of this TCR beta chain was determined in a study of PD-L1 blockade in urothelial cancer. The method was immunoSEQ multiplex PCR; TCRdb's version includes in-frame clones alone and lacks a portion of them. The repertoire has over 75,000 clones, roughly 84% of them found once; the top ten carry 14%. Time point noted: pretreatment peripheral blood. The CDR3 sequence is 15 residues long. The ends were cut back, 0 bases at V and 4 bases at J, with 15 bases in the middle. The germline V gene has CDR1 GTSNPN and CDR2 SVGIG (reference sequence). V usage is TRBV30 and J usage is TRBJ1-1; a weak D match, TRBD1 (6 bases). The sequenced sample was PBMCs, obtained around atezolizumab (anti-PD-L1) treatment. The receptor comes from a man aged 55-75 years with urothelial cancer. In nucleotides, the CDR3 is TGTGCCTGGAGTGTACTTTCCCTAGGGGGCACTGAAGCTTTCTTT. Its protein is CAWSVLSLGGTEAFF.